This T cell receptor beta chain was recovered during a study of blood T cell repertoires in COVID-19. At the level of the study: The cDNA or gDNA used as material had been derived from T cells, B-cell-depleted T cells, or PBMCs.

Original data processing: Estimates of nucleated cell counts were drawn from the amplification of reference gene primers. Generated by immunoSEQ multiplex PCR, the TCRdb table keeps only in-frame clones and is missing some. V and J calls and clone size are as listed in that table; D and trimming were resolved from the DNA. The sample consists of under 450,000 clones, roughly 88% of them appearing once. In Seattle, patients joined the study during active infection and were tracked longitudinally. The CDR3 covers 15 residues. Germline V gene sequence: CDR1 SEHNR, CDR2 FQNEAQ (reference sequence). V dropped 5 bases and J dropped 3; count of bases not matched to a gene: 10.

The receptor was derived from a woman in her fifties or sixties with COVID-19, enrolled during active disease. The sequenced sample consisted of peripheral blood. The chain combines TRBV7-9 with TRBJ2-7; 7 positions agree with TRBD2. The DNA of the CDR3 is TGTGCCAGCAGCCTCAGTGGGGGGGAGTTCTACGAGCAGTACTTC. Translated, it gives CASSLSGGEFYEQYF.